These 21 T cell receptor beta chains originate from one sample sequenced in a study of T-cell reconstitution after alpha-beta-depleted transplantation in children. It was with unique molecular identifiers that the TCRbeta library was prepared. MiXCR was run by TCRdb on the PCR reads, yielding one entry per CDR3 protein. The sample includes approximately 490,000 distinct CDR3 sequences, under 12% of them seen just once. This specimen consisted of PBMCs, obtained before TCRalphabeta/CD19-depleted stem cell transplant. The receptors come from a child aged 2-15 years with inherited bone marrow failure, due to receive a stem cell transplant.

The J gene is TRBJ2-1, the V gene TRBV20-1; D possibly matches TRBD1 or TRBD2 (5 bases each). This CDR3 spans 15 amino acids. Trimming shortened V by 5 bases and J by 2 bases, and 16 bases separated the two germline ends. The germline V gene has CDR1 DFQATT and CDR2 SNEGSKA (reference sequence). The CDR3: CSARGERTTYNEQFF. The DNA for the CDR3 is TGCAGTGCTCGGGGCGAGCGGACAACCTACAATGAGCAGTTCTTC.

The CDR3 region has the DNA TGCAGTGCTAGAGATGAACTGGGGCGGTGGGATGAGCAGTTCTTC. Translation gives CSARDELGRWDEQFF. The V gene is TRBV20-1, the J gene TRBJ2-1, with a possible D match to TRBD1 (5 bases). This CDR3 region has 15 residues. Germline CDR1 is DFQATT and CDR2 is SNEGSKA (reference sequence). V lost 0 bases to trimming and J lost 8 bases, with 17 bases between them.

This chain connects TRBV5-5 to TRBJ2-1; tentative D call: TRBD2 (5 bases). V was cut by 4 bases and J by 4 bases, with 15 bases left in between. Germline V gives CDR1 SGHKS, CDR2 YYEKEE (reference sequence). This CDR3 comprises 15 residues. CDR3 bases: TGTGCCAGCAGCCAGTCACTAGAAGAGTACAATGAGCAGTTCTTC. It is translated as CASSQSLEEYNEQFF.

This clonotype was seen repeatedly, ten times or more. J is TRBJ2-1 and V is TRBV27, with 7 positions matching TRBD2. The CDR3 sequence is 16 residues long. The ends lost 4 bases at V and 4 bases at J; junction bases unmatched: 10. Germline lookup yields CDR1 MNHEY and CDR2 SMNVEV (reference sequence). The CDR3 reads CASSSFSGFFYNEQFF. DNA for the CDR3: TGTGCCAGCAGTTCTTTTAGCGGGTTTTTTTACAATGAGCAGTTCTTC.

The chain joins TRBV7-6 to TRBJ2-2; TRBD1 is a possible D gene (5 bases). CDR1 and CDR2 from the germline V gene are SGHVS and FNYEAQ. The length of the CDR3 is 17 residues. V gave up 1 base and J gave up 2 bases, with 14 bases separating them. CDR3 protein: CASSLVPPDSNTGELFF. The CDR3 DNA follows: TGTGCCAGCAGCTTAGTACCCCCCGACAGCAACACCGGGGAGCTGTTTTTT.

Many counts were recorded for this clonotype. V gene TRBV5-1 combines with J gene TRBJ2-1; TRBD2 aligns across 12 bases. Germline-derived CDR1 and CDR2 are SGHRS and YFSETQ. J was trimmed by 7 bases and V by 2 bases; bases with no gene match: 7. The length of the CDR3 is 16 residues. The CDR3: CASSFLAGGSRNEQFF. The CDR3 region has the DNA TGCGCCAGCAGCTTCCTAGCGGGAGGGTCTCGGAATGAGCAGTTCTTC.

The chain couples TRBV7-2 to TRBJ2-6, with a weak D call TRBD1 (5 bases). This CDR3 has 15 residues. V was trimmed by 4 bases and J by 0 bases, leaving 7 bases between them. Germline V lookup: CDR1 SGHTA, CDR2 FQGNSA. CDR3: CASSSRASGANVLTF. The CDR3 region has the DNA TGTGCCAGCAGCTCCAGGGCCTCTGGGGCCAACGTCCTGACTTTC.

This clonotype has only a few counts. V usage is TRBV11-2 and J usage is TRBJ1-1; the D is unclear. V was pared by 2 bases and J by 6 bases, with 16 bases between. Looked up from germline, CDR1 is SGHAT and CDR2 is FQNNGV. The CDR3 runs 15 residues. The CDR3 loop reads CASSLRGVGLPEAFF. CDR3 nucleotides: TGTGCCAGCAGCTTACGGGGAGTGGGGTTGCCTGAAGCTTTCTTT.

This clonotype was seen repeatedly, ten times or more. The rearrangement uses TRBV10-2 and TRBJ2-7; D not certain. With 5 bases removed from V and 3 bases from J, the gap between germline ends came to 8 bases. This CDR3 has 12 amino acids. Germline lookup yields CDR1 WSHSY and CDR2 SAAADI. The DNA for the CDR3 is TGCGCCAGCAGTAACTACCTCTACGAGCAGTACTTC. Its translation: CASSNYLYEQYF.

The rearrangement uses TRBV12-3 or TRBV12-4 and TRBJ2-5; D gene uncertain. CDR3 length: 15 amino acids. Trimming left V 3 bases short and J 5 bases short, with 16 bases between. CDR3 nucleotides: TGTGCCAGCAGTTTTATTTCAGGCGCTCTGGAGACCCAGTACTTC. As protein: CASSFISGALETQYF.

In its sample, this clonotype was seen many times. For the CDR3, the DNA is TGCGCCAGCAGCCAAGAAAAGCCCTCCCTAGCGGGAGGACGAAGCACAGATACGCAGTATTTT. It codes for CASSQEKPSLAGGRSTDTQYF. The rearrangement joins TRBV4-1 to TRBJ2-3; 11 bases match TRBD2. The CDR3 sequence is 21 residues long. Germline V gives CDR1 MGHRA, CDR2 YSYEKL. V lost 0 bases to trimming and J lost 0 bases; unmatched junction nucleotides: 14.

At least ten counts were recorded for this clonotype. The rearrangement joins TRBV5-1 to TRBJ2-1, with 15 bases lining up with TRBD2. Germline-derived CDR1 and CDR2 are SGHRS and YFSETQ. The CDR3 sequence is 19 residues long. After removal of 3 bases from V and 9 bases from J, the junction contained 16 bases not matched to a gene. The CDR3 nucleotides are TGCGCCAGCAGCTCTCAACCGGGACTAGCGGGAGGCCGGCAATTTGAGCAGTTCTTC. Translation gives CASSSQPGLAGGRQFEQFF. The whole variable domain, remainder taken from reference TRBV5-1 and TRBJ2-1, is KAGVTQTPRYLIKTRGQQVTLSCSPISGHRSVSWYQQTPGQGLQFLFEYFSETQRNKGNFPGRFSGRQFSNSRSEMNVSTLELGDSALYLCASSSQPGLAGGRQFEQFFGPGTRLTVL.

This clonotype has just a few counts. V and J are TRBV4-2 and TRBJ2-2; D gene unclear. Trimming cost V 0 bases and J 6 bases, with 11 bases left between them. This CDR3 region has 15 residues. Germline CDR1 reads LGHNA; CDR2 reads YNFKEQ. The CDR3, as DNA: TGTGCCAGCAGCCAAGATTGGCGGCATGCCGGGGAGCTGTTTTTT. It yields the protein CASSQDWRHAGELFF.

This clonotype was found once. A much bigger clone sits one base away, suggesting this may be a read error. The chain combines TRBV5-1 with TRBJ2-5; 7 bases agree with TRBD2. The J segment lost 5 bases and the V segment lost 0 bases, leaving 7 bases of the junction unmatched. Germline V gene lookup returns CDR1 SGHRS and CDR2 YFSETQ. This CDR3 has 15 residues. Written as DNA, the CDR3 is TGCGCCAGCAGCTTGGCCGCGGGAGCCGGGGAGACCCAGTACTTC. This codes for CASSLAAGAGETQYF.

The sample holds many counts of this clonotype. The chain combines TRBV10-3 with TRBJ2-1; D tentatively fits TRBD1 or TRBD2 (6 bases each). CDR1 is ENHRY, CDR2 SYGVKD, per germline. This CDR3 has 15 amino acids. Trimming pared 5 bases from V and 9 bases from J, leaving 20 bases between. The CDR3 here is CAISPEGGGMSEQFF. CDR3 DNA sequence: TGTGCCATCAGTCCCGAGGGGGGCGGGATGAGTGAGCAGTTCTTC.

CDR3 nucleotide sequence: TGCGCCAGTGGTGGCACCGGGGAGCTGTTTTTT. It encodes CASGGTGELFF. The J gene is TRBJ2-2, the V gene TRBV4-1; no reliable D call. CDR3 length: 11 residues. The V end lost 9 bases, the J end lost 4 bases, and 6 bases lay between the germline ends. The V gene's germline CDR1 is MGHRA and CDR2 YSYEKL.

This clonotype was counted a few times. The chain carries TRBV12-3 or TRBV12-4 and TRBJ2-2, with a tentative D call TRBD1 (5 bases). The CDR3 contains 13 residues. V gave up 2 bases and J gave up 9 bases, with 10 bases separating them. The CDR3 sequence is CASSLLSGWELFF. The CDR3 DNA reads TGTGCCAGCAGTTTACTATCAGGGTGGGAGCTGTTTTTT.

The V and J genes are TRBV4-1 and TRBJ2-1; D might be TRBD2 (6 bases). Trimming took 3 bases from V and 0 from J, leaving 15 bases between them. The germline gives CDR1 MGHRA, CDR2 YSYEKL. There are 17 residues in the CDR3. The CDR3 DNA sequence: TGCGCCAGCAGCCAGGCCTCGGGAGCCGCCTCCTACAATGAGCAGTTCTTC. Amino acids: CASSQASGAASYNEQFF.

The CDR3 spells CASSRWTFDEQYF. In nucleotides, the CDR3 is TGCGCCAGCAGCCGCTGGACATTCGACGAGCAGTACTTC. V and J are TRBV4-3 and TRBJ2-7; maybe TRBD1 (5 bases). V was pared by 4 bases and J by 5 bases, with 12 bases between. Germline V lookup: CDR1 LGHNA, CDR2 YSLEER. CDR3 length: 13 amino acids.

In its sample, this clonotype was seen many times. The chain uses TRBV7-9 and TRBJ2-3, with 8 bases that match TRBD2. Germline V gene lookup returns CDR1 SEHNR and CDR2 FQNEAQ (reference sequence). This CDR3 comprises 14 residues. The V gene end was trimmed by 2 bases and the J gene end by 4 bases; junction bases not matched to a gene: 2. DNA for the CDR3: TGTGCCAGCAGCTTAATGACTAGCGCAGATACGCAGTATTTT. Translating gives CASSLMTSADTQYF.

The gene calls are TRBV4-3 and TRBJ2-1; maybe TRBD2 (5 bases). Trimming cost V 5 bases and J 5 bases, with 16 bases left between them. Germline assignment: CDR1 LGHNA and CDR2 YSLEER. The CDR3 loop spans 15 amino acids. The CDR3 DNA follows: TGCGCCAGCAGCGCATGGGTCGGGGAACACAATGAGCAGTTCTTC. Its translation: CASSAWVGEHNEQFF.